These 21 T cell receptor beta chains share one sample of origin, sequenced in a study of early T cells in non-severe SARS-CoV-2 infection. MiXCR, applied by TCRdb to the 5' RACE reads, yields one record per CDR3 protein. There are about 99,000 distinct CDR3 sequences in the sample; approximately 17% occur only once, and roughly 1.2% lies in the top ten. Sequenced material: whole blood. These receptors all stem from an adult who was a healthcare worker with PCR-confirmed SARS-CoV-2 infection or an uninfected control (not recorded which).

CDR3 coding DNA: TGTGCCAGCAGCTTAGGACAGGGTGCAGATACGCAGTATTTT. Translation: CASSLGQGADTQYF. The rearrangement uses TRBV11-3 and TRBJ2-3; 7 bases line up with TRBD1. V lost 1 base, J lost 4 bases, and 2 bases stayed unmatched. In germline, CDR1 is SGHNT, CDR2 YENEEA. This CDR3 comprises 14 residues.

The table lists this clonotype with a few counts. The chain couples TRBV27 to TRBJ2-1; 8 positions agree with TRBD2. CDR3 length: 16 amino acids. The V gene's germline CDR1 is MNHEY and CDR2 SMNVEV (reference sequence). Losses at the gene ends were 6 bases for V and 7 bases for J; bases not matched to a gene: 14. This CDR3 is CASRRKLAGGTNEQFF. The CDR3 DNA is TGTGCCAGCAGAAGGAAGTTGGCGGGAGGAACGAATGAGCAGTTCTTC.

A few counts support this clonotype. In DNA, the CDR3 is TGTGCCAGCAGTCGAATAGCGGGAGCCTACGAGCAGTACTTC. Protein product: CASSRIAGAYEQYF. The genes are TRBV2 and TRBJ2-7, with 9 bases matching TRBD2. The CDR3 spans 14 residues. The V gene end was trimmed by 5 bases and the J gene end by 2 bases; junction bases not matched to a gene: 4. Germline CDR1 and CDR2: SNHLY and FYNNEI.

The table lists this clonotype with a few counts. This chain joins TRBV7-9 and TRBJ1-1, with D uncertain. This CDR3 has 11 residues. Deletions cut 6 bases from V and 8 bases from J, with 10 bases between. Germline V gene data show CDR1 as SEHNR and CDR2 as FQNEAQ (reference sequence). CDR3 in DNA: TGTGCCAGCAGACTAGGGCTCGAAGCTTTCTTT. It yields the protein CASRLGLEAFF.

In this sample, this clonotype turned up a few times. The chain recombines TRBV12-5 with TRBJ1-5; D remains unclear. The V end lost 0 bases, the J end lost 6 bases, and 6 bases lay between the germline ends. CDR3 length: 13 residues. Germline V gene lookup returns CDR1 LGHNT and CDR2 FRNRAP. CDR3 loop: CASGLVWVQPQHF. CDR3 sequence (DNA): TGTGCTAGTGGTTTGGTATGGGTTCAGCCCCAGCATTTT.

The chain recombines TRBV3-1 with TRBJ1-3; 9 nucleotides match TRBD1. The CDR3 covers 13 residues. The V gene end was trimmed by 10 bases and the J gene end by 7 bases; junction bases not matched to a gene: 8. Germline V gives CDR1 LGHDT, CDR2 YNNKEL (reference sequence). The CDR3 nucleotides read TGTGCCACAACGGACAGGGGTGTCAACACCATATATTTT. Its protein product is CATTDRGVNTIYF.

This CDR3 is CASSPSGVPTDTQYF. The CDR3 DNA is TGCGCCAGCAGTCCCTCGGGGGTGCCTACAGATACGCAGTATTTT. This chain links TRBV10-1 with TRBJ2-3; possibly TRBD2 for D (6 bases). The germline V and J ends were trimmed by 5 bases and 3 bases, with 15 bases remaining between them. Germline CDR1 reads WNHNN; CDR2 reads SYGVQD (reference sequence). The CDR3 is 15 residues long.

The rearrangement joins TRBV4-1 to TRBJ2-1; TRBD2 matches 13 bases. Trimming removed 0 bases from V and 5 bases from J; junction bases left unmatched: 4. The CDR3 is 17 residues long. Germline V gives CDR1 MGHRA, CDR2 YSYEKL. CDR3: CASSQEAGTSGDNEQFF. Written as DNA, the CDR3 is TGCGCCAGCAGCCAAGAGGCCGGGACTAGCGGGGACAATGAGCAGTTCTTC.

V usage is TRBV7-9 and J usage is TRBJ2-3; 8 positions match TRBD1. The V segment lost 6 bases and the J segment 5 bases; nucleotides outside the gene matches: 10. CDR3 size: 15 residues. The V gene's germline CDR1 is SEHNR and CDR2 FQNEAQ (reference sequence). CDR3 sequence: CASSKPGGPGDTQYF. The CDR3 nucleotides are TGTGCCAGCAGTAAACCAGGGGGCCCAGGAGATACGCAGTATTTT. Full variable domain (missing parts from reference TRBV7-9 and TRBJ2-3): DTGVSQNPRHKITKRGQNVTFRCDPISEHNRLYWYRQTLGQGPEFLTYFQNEAQLEKSRLLSDRFSAERPKGSFSTLEIQRTEQGDSAMYLCASSKPGGPGDTQYFGPGTRLTVL.

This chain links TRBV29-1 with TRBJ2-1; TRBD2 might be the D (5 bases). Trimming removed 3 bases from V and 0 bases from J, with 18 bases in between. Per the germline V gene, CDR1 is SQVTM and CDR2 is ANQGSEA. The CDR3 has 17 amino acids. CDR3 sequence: CSVDGPGSPSSYNEQFF. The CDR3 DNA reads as TGCAGCGTTGATGGCCCGGGAAGCCCGAGCTCCTACAATGAGCAGTTCTTC.

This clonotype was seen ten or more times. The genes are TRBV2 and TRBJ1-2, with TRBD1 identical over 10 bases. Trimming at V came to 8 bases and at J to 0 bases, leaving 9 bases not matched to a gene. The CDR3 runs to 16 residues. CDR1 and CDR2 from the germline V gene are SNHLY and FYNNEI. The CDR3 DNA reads TGTGCCAGCGTCCGGGACAGGGGCTCCTCTAACTATGGCTACACCTTC. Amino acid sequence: CASVRDRGSSNYGYTF.

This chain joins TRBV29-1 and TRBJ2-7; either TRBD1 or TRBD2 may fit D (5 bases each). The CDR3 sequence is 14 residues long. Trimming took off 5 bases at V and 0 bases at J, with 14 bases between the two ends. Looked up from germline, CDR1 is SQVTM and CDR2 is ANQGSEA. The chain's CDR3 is CSVLPGTSSYEQYF. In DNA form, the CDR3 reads TGCAGCGTTCTACCCGGGACGAGCTCCTACGAGCAGTACTTC.

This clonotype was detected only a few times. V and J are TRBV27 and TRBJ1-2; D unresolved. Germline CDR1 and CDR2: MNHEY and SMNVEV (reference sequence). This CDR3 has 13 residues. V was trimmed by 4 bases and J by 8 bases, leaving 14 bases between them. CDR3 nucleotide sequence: TGTGCCAGCAGTTCCTACGCGGACGGCGGCTACACCTTC. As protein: CASSSYADGGYTF.

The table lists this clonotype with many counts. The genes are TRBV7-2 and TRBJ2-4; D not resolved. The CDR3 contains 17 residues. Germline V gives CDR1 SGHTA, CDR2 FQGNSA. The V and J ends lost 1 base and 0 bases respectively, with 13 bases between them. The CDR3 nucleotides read TGTGCCAGCAGCTTAGAGTCTGTCTCTAGAGCCAAAAACATTCAGTACTTC. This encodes CASSLESVSRAKNIQYF.

CDR3 sequence (DNA): TGTGCCAGCAGACCCACCCCCGGGACACCGTACCAAGAGACCCAGTACTTC. Protein: CASRPTPGTPYQETQYF. V and J are TRBV6-5 and TRBJ2-5; weak D call: TRBD1 (6 bases). This CDR3 has 17 residues. Germline V gives CDR1 MNHEY, CDR2 SVGAGI. Trimming shortened V by 6 bases and J by 0 bases, and 20 bases separated the two germline ends.

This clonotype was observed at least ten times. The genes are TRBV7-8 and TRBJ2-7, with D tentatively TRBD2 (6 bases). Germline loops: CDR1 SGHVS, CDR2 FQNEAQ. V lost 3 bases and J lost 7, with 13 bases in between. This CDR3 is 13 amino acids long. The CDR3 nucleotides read TGTGCCAGCAGCTTCGGAGCCCGGGGGGAGCAGTACTTC. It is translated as CASSFGARGEQYF.

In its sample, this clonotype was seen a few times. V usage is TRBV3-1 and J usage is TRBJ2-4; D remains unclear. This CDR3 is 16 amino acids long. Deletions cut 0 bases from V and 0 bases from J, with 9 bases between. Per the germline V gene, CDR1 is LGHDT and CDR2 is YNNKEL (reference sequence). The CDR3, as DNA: TGTGCCAGCAGCCAAGATTTGGGCCTAGCCAAAAACATTCAGTACTTC. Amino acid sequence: CASSQDLGLAKNIQYF.

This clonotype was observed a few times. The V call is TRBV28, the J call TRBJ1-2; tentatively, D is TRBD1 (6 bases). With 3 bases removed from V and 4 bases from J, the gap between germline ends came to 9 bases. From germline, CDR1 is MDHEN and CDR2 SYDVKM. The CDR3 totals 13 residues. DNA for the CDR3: TGTGCCAGCAGTTTTCAGGGGACCTATGGCTACACCTTC. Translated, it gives CASSFQGTYGYTF.

CDR3 nucleotides: TGTGCCAGCAGTGAAGGGGGATTTAGCACAGATACGCAGTATTTT. It specifies CASSEGGFSTDTQYF. The V and J genes are TRBV6-4 and TRBJ2-3, with a weak D call TRBD1 (6 bases). Germline lookup yields CDR1 MRHNA and CDR2 SNTAGT. This CDR3 contains 15 residues. V dropped 3 bases and J dropped 0 bases, with 10 bases sitting between them.

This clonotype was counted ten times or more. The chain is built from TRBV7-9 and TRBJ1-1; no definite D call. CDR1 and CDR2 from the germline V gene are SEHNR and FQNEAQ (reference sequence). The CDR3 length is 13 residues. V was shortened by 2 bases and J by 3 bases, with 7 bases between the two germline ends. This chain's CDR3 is CASSLRRDTEAFF. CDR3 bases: TGTGCCAGCAGCTTACGTCGGGACACTGAAGCTTTCTTT. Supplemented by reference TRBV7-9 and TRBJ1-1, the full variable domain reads DTGVSQNPRHKITKRGQNVTFRCDPISEHNRLYWYRQTLGQGPEFLTYFQNEAQLEKSRLLSDRFSAERPKGSFSTLEIQRTEQGDSAMYLCASSLRRDTEAFFGQGTRLTVV.

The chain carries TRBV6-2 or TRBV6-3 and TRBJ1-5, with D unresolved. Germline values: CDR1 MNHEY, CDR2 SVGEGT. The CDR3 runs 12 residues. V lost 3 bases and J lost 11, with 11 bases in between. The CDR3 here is CASSYTPRAQHF. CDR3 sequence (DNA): TGTGCCAGCAGTTATACCCCCCGGGCCCAGCATTTT.